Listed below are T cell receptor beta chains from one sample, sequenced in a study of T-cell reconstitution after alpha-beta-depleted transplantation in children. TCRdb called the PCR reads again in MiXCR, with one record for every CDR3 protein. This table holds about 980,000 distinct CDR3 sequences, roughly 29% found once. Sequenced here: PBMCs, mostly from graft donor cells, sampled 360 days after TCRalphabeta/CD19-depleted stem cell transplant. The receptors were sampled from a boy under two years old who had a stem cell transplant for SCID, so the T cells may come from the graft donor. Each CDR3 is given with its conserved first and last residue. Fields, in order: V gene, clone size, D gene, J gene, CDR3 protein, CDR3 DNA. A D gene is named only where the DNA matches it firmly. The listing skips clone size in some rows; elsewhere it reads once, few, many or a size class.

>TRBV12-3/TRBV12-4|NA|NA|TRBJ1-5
CASIPDSGNQPQHF
TGTGCCAGCATTCCTGACAGCGGCAATCAGCCCCAGCATTTT
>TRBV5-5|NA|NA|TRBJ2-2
CASSLGQLTNTGELFF
TGTGCCAGCAGCTTAGGACAGCTAACGAACACCGGGGAGCTGTTTTTT
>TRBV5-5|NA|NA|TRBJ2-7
CASSSYRTEPYEQYF
TGTGCCAGCAGCTCCTACAGAACTGAACCCTACGAGCAGTACTTC
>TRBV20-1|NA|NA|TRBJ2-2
CSARDPRGSGELFF
TGCAGTGCTAGAGATCCTCGGGGATCCGGGGAGCTGTTTTTT
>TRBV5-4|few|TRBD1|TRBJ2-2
CASSLPGQGVSGELFF
TGTGCCAGCAGCTTGCCAGGACAGGGAGTGTCCGGGGAGCTGTTTTTT
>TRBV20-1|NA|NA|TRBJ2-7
CSARDLYSYEQYF
TGCAGTGCTAGGGACCTGTACTCCTACGAGCAGTACTTC
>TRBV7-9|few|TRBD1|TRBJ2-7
CASSWDQGATSYEQYF
TGTGCCAGCAGCTGGGACCAGGGGGCTACGTCCTACGAGCAGTACTTC
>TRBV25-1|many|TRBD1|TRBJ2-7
CASSESRPGQGRYEQYF
TGTGCCAGCAGTGAATCCCGACCGGGACAGGGACGGTACGAGCAGTACTTC
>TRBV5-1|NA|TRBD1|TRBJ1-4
CASSLKGARTNEKLFF
TGCGCCAGCAGCTTAAAGGGGGCGAGGACTAATGAAAAACTGTTTTTT
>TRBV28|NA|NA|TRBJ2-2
CASNGVGGGELFF
TGTGCCAGCAATGGGGTTGGAGGCGGGGAGCTGTTTTTT
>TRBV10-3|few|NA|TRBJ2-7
CAISTGLYEQYF
TGTGCCATCAGCACGGGACTCTACGAGCAGTACTTC
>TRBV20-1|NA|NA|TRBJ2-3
CSALSRGLSTDTQYF
TGCAGTGCCTTATCTAGGGGACTTAGCACAGATACGCAGTATTTT